This T cell receptor (beta chain) was sequenced for a study of T-cell memory formation after mild COVID-19. Whole-study results and caveats: Largely, contracting CD4+ clones fell within CM and EM, and contracting CD8+ clones within EMRA. Pre-infection memory showed some responding clones, and this suggested that cross-reactive memory joined.

Libraries for TCRalpha and TCRbeta carried sample barcodes and unique molecular identifiers via 5'RACE. One entry per CDR3 protein results from TCRdb running MiXCR on the 5' RACE reads. The data show 95,000 to 110,000 distinct CDR3 sequences, around 14% seen once. This clonotype showed up just a few times. Its antigen is still unknown. Trimming took 2 bases from V and 5 from J; bases not matched to a gene: 6. This CDR3 is built from 15 residues. Germline V gene sequence: CDR1 SEHNR, CDR2 FQNEAQ (reference sequence). Sequencing input: PBMCs or a T cell subset sorted from them (not recorded which). This sequence originates from a man younger than 30 who had mild COVID-19 (a few samples of this study predate the infection). Cell type and time point are not known. The rearrangement uses TRBV7-9 and TRBJ2-5; TRBD1 matches at 9 bases. CDR3 DNA: TGTGCCAGCAGCTTATGGGACAGGGTGGAGGAGACCCAGTACTTC. Amino acids: CASSLWDRVEETQYF.